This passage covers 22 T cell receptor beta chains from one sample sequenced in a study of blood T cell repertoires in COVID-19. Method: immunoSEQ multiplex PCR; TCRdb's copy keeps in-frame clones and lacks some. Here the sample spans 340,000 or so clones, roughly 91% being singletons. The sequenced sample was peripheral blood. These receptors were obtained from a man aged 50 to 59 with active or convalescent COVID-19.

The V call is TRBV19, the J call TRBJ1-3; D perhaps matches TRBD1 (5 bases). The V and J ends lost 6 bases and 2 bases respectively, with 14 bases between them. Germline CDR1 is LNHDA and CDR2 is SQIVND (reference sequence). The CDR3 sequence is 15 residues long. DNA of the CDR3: TGTGCCAGTAGCCCAAGGGGAAGGGCTGGAAACACCATATATTTT. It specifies CASSPRGRAGNTIYF.

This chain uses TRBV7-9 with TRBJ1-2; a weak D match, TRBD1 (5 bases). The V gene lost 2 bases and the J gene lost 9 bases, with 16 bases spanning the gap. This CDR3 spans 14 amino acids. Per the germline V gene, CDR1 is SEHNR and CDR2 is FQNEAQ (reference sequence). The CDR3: CASSLYGEGTRYTF. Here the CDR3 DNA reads TGTGCCAGCAGCTTATATGGGGAGGGGACTCGCTACACCTTC.

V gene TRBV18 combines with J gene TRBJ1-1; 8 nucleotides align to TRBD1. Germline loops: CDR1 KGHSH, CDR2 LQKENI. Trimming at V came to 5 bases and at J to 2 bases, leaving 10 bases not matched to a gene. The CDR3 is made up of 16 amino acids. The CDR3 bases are TGTGCCAGCTCATTGGGACAGGTTGGGATTAACACTGAAGCTTTCTTT. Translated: CASSLGQVGINTEAFF.

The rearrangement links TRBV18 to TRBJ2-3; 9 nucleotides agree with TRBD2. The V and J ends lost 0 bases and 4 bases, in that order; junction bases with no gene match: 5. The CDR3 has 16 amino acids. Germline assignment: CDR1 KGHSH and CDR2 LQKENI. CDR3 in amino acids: CASSPPRAGGADTQYF. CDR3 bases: TGTGCCAGCTCACCACCGAGAGCGGGAGGTGCAGATACGCAGTATTTT. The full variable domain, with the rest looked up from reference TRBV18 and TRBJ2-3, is NAGVMQNPRHLVRRRGQEARLRCSPMKGHSHVYWYRQLPEEGLKFMVYLQKENIIDESGMPKERFSAEFPKEGPSILRIQQVVRGDSAAYFCASSPPRAGGADTQYFGPGTRLTVL.

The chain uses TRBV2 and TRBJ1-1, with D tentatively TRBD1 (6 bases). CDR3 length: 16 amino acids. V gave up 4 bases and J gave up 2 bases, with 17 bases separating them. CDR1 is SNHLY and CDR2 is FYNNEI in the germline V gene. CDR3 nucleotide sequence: TGTGCCAGCAGTGGGTGGCTCGACAGGTTAAACACTGAAGCTTTCTTT. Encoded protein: CASSGWLDRLNTEAFF. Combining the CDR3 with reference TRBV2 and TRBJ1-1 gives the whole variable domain EPEVTQTPSHQVTQMGQEVILRCVPISNHLYFYWYRQILGQKVEFLVSFYNNEISEKSEIFDDQFSVERPDGSNFTLKIRSTKLEDSAMYFCASSGWLDRLNTEAFFGQGTRLTVV.

This chain's CDR3 is CASSRTGDSWDEQFF. In nucleotides, the CDR3 is TGCGCCAGCAGCCGGACAGGGGATAGTTGGGATGAGCAGTTCTTC. The J gene is TRBJ2-1, the V gene TRBV5-1, with 9 positions matching TRBD1. Germline loops: CDR1 SGHRS, CDR2 YFSETQ. The trim removed 4 bases at V and 8 bases at J, leaving 10 bases unmatched. This CDR3 is 15 amino acids long.

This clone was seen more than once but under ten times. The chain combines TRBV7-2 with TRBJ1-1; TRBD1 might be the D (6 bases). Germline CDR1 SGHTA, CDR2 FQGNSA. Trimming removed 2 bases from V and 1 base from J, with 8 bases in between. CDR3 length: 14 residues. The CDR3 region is CASSLRGRNTEAFF. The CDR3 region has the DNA TGTGCCAGCAGCTTAAGGGGGAGGAACACTGAAGCTTTCTTT. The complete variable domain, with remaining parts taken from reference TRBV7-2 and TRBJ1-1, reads GAGVSQSPSNKVTEKGKDVELRCDPISGHTALYWYRQSLGQGLEFLIYFQGNSAPDKSGLPSDRFSAERTGGSVSTLTIQRTQQEDSAVYLCASSLRGRNTEAFFGQGTRLTVV.

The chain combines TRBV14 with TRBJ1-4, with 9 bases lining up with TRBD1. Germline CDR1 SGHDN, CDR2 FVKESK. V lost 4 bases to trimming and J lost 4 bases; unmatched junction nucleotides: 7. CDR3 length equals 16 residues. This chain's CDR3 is CASSPGTGLINEKLFF. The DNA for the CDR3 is TGTGCCAGCAGCCCCGGGACAGGGCTGATTAATGAAAAACTGTTTTTT.

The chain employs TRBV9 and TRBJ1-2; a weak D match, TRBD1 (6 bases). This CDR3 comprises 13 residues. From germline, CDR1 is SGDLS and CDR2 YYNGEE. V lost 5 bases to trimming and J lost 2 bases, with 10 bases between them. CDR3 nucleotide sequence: TGTGCCAGCAGAGGGGACACAAACTATGGCTACACCTTC. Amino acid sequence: CASRGDTNYGYTF.

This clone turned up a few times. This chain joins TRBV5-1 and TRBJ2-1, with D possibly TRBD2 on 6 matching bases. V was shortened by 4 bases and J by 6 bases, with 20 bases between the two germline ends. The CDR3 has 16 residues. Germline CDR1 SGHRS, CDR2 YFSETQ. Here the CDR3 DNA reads TGCGCCAGCAGCCTTATTCAGGGACTCGGAGTCAATGAGCAGTTCTTC. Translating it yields CASSLIQGLGVNEQFF.

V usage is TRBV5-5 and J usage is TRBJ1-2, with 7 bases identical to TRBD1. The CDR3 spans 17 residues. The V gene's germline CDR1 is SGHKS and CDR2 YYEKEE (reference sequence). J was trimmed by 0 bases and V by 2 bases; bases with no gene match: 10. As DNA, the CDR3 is TGTGCCAGCAGCTTCCGGGACAGTGGAACCACTAACTATGGCTACACCTTC. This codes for CASSFRDSGTTNYGYTF. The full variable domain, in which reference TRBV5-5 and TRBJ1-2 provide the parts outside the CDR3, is DAGVTQSPTHLIKTRGQQVTLRCSPISGHKSVSWYQQVLGQGPQFIFQYYEKEERGRGNFPDRFSARQFPNYSSELNVNALLLGDSALYLCASSFRDSGTTNYGYTFGSGTRLTVV.

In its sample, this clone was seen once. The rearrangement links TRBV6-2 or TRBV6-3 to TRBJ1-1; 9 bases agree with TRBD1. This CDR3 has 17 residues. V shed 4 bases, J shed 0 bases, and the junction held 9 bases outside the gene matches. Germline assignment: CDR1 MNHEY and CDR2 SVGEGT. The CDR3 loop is CASSFSQGALMNTEAFF. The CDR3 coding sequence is TGTGCCAGCAGTTTTTCACAGGGGGCCTTAATGAACACTGAAGCTTTCTTT.

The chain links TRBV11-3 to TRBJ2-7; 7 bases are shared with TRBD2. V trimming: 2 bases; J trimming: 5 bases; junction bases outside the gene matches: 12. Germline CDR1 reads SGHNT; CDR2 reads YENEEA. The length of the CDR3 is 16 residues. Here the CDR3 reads CASSLRSSGVRDEQYF. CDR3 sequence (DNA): TGTGCCAGCAGCTTAAGGTCCAGCGGGGTCAGGGACGAGCAGTACTTC.

The CDR3 sequence is CASSPGIGFDTQYF. CDR3 bases: TGTGCCAGCAGCCCGGGTATTGGTTTCGATACGCAGTATTTT. This chain links TRBV7-2 with TRBJ2-3; D gene ambiguous. The germline gives CDR1 SGHTA, CDR2 FQGNSA. The V and J ends lost 5 bases and 6 bases respectively, with 15 bases between them. This CDR3 region has 14 residues.

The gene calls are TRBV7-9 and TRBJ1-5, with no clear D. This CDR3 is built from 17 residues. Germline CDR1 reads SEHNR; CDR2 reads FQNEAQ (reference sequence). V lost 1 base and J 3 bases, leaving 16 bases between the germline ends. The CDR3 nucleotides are TGTGCCAGCAGCTTAGGCGGGAGAGAATCCACCAATCAGCCCCAGCATTTT. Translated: CASSLGGRESTNQPQHF.

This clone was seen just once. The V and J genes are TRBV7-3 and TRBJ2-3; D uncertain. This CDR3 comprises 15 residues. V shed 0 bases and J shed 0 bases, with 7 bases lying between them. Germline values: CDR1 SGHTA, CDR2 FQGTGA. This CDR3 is CASSLTPGSTDTQYF. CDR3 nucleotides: TGTGCCAGCAGCTTAACTCCGGGTAGCACAGATACGCAGTATTTT.

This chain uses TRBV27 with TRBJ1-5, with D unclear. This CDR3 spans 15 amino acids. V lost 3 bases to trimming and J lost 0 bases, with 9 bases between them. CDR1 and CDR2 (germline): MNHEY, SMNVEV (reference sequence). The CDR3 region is CASSLIQDSNQPQHF. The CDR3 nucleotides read TGTGCCAGCAGTTTGATTCAGGATAGCAATCAGCCCCAGCATTTT.

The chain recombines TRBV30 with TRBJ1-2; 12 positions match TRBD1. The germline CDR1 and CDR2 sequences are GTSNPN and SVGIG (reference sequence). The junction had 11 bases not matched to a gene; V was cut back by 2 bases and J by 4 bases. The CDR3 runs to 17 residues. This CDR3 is CAWSTSGTGGRGYGYTF. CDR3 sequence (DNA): TGTGCCTGGAGTACCTCCGGGACAGGGGGCCGTGGCTATGGCTACACCTTC.

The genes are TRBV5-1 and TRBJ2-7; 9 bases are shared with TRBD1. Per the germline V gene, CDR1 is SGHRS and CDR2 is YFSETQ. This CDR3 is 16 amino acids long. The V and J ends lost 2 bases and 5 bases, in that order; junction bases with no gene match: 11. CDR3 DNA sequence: TGCGCCAGCAGCTTACCTACGACAGGGGGTGAAGACGAGCAGTACTTC. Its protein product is CASSLPTTGGEDEQYF.

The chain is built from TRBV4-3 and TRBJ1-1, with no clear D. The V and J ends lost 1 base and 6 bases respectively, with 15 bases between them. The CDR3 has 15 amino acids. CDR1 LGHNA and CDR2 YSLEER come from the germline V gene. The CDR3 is CASSQGAYPEAEAFF. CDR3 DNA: TGCGCCAGCAGCCAAGGGGCGTATCCCGAAGCTGAAGCTTTCTTT.

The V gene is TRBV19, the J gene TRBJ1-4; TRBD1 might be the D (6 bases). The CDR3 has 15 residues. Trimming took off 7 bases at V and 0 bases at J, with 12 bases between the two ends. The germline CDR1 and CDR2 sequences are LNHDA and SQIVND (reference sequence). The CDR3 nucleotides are TGTGCCAGTACCCCACAGGGAGCAACTAATGAAAAACTGTTTTTT. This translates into CASTPQGATNEKLFF.

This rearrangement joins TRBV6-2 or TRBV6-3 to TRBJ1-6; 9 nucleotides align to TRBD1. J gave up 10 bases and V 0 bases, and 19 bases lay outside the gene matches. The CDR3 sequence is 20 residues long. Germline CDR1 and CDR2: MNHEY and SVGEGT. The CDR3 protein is CASSYSKRPGQGVGRSPLHF. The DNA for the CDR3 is TGTGCCAGCAGTTACTCGAAAAGGCCGGGACAGGGTGTAGGGCGATCACCCCTCCACTTT.